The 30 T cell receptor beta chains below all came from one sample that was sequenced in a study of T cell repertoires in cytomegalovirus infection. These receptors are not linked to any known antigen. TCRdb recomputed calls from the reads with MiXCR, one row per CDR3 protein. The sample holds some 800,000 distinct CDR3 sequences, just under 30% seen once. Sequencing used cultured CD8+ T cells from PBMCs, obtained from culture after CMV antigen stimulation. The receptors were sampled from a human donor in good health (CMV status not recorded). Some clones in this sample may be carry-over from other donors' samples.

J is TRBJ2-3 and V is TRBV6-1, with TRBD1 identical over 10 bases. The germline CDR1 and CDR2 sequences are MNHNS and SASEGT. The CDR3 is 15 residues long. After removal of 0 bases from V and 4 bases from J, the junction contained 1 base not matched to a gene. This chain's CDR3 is CASSEATGGPDTQYF. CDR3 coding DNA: TGTGCCAGCAGTGAAGCGACAGGGGGCCCAGATACGCAGTATTTT.

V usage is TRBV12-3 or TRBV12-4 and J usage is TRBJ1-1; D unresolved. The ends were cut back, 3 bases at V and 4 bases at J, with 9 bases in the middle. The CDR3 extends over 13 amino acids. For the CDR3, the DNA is TGTGCCAGCAGTTTTGGGGTGACCACTGAAGCTTTCTTT. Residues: CASSFGVTTEAFF.

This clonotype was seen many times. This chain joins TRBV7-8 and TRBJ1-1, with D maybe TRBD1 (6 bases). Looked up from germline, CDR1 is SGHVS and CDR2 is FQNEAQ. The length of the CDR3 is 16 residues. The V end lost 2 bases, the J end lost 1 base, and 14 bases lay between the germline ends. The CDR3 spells CASSLFSRTENTEAFF. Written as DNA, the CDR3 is TGTGCCAGCAGCTTATTCTCCAGGACAGAGAACACTGAAGCTTTCTTT.

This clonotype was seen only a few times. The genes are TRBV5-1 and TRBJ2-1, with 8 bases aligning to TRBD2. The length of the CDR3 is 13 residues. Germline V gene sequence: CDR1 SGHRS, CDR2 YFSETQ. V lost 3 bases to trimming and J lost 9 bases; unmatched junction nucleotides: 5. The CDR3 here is CASSSGLASEQFF. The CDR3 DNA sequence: TGCGCCAGCAGCTCCGGACTAGCCAGTGAGCAGTTCTTC.

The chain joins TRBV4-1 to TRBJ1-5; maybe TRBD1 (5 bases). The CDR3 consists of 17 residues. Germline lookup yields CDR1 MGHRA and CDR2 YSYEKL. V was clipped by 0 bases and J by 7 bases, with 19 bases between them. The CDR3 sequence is CASSQDVAQGGLQPQHF. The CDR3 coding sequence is TGCGCCAGCAGCCAAGATGTAGCCCAGGGTGGCTTGCAGCCCCAGCATTTT.

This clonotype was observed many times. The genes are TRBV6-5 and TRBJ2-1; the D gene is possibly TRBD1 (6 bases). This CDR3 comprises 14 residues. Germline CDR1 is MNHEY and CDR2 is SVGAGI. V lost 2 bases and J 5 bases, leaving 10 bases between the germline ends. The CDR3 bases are TGTGCCAGCAGTTACGGTGGGGACAACAATGAGCAGTTCTTC. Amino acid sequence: CASSYGGDNNEQFF.

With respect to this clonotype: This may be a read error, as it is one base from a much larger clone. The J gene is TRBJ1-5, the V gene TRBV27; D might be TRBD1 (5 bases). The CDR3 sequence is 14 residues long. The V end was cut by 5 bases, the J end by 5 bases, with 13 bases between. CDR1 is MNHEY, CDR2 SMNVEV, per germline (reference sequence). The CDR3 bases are TGTGCCAGCAGTCCATGGGGGGGGGATCAGCCCCAGCATTTT. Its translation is CASSPWGGDQPQHF.

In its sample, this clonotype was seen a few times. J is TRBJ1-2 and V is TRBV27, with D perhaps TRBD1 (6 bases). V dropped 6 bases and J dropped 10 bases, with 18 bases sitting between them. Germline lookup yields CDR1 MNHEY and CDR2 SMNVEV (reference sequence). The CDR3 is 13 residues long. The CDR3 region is CASRSDSGRDYTF. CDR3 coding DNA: TGTGCCAGCAGGTCGGACAGTGGTAGGGACTACACCTTC.

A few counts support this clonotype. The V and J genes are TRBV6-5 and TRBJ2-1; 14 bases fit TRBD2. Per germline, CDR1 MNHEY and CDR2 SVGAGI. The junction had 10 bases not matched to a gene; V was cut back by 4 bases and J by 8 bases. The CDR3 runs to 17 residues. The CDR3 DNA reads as TGTGCCAGCAGTTCCCCCGGACTAGCGGGGGGCCGGGATGAGCAGTTCTTC. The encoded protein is CASSSPGLAGGRDEQFF.

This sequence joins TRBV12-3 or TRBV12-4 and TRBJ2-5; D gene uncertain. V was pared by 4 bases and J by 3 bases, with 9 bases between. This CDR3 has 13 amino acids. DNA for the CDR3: TGTGCCAGCAGTTCGTACAGAGAAGAGACCCAGTACTTC. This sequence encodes CASSSYREETQYF.

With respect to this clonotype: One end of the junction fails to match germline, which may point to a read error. This chain's CDR3 is CASSQETPHANEKLFF. The CDR3 nucleotides read TGTGCCAGCAGCCAAGAAACACCCCACGCTAATGAAAAACTGTTTTTT. V gene TRBV4-1 combines with J gene TRBJ1-4, with D unclear. The germline V gene has CDR1 MGHRA and CDR2 YSYEKL. This CDR3 spans 16 amino acids.

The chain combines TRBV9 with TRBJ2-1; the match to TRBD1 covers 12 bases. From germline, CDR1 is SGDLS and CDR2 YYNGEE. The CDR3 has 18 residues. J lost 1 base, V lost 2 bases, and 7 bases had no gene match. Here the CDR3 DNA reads TGTGCCAGCAGCGTTCGGGACAGGGGGCAAACGTCCTACAATGAGCAGTTCTTC. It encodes CASSVRDRGQTSYNEQFF.

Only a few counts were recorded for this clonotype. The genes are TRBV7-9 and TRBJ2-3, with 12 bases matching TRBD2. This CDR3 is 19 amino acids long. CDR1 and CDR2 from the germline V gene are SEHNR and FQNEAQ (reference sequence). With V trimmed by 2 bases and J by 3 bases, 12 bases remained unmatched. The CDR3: CASSLPLAGGFPWTDTQYF. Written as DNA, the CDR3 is TGTGCCAGCAGCTTACCCCTAGCGGGGGGGTTCCCATGGACAGATACGCAGTATTTT.

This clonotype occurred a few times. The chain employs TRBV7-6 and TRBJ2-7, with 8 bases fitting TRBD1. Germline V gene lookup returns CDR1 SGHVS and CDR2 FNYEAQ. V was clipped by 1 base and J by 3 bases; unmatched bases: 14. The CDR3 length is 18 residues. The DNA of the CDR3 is TGTGCCAGCAGCTTAGGGCCCACGCGCCAGGGGGCCTTCTACGAGCAGTACGTC. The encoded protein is CASSLGPTRQGAFYEQYV.

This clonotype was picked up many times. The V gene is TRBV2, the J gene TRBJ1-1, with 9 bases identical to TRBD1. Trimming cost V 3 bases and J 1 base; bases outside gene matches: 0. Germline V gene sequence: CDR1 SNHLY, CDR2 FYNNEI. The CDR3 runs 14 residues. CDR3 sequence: CASSETGGNTEAFF. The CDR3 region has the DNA TGTGCCAGCAGTGAGACAGGGGGGAACACTGAAGCTTTCTTT.

The CDR3 region is CASSDPGTGELFF. DNA for the CDR3: TGTGCCAGCAGTGACCCAGGCACCGGGGAGCTGTTTTTT. This rearrangement joins TRBV2 to TRBJ2-2; unclear D gene. V lost 3 bases, J lost 4 bases, and 6 bases lay in between. Germline V gives CDR1 SNHLY, CDR2 FYNNEI. This CDR3 region has 13 residues.

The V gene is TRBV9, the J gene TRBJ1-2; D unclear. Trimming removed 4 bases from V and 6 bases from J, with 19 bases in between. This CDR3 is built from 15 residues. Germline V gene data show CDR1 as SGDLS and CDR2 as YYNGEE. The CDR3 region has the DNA TGTGCCAGCAGCCCACTACAGACGAACCTTAATGGCTACACCTTC. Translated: CASSPLQTNLNGYTF.

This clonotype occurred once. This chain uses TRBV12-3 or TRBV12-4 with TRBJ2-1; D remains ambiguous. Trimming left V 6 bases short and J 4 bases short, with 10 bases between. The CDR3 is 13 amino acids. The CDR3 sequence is CASSSWDYNEQFF. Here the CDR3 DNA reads TGTGCCAGCAGCTCTTGGGATTACAATGAGCAGTTCTTC.

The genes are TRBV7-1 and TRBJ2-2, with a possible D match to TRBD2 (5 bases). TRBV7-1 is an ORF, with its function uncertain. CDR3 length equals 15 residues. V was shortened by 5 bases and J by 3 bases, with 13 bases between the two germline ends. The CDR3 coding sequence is TGTGCCAGCAGCCCCACGGGGTATGACACCGGGGAGCTGTTTTTT. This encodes CASSPTGYDTGELFF.

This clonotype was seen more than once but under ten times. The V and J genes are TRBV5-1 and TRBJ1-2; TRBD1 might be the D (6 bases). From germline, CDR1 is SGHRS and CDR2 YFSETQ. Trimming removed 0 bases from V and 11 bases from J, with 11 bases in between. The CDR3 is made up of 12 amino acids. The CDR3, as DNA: TGCGCCAGCAGCTTGGACAGGGTAATTTACACCTTC. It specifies CASSLDRVIYTF.

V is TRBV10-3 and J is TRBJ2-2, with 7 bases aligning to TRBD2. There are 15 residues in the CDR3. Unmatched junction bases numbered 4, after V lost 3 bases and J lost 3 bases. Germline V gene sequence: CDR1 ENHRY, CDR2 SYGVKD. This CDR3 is CAISDASGDTGELFF. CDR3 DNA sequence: TGTGCCATCAGTGACGCCAGCGGGGACACCGGGGAGCTGTTTTTT.

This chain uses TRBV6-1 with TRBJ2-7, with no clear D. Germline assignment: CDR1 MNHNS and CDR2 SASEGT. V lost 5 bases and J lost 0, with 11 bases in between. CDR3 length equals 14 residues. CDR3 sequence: CASSSGRYSYEQYV. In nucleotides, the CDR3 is TGTGCCAGCAGTTCAGGCAGGTACTCCTACGAGCAGTACGTC.

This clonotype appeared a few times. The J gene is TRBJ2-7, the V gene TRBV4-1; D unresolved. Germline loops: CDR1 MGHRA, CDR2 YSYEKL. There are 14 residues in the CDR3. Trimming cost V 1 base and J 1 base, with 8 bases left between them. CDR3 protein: CASSQVVDSYEQYF. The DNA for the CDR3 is TGCGCCAGCAGCCAAGTGGTGGATTCCTACGAGCAGTACTTC.

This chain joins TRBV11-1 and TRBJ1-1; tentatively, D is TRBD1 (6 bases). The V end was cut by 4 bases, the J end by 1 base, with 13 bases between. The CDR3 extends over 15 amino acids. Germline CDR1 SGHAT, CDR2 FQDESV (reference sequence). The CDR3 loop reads CASSSGQSSNTEAFF. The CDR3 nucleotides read TGTGCCAGCAGCTCTGGACAGAGTTCGAACACTGAAGCTTTCTTT.

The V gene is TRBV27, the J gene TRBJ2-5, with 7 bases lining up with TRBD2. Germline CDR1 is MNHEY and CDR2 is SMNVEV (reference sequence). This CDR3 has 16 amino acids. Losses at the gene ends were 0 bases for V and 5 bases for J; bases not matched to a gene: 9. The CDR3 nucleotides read TGTGCCAGCAGTTTATCCCGGGACTACTTCAGGGAGACCCAGTACTTC. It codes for CASSLSRDYFRETQYF.

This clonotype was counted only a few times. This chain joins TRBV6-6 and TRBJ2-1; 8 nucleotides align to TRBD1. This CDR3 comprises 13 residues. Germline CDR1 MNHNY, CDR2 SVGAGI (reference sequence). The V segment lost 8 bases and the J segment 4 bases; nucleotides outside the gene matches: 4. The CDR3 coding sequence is TGTGCCAGCGAGGGGGACAGGTACAATGAGCAGTTCTTC. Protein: CASEGDRYNEQFF.

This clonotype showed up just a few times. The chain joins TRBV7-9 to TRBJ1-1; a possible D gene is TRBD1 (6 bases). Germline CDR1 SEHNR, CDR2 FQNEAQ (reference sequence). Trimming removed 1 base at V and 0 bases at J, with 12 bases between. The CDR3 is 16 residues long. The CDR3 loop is CASSLEQGQMNTEAFF. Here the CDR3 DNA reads TGTGCCAGCAGCTTAGAACAGGGCCAAATGAACACTGAAGCTTTCTTT.

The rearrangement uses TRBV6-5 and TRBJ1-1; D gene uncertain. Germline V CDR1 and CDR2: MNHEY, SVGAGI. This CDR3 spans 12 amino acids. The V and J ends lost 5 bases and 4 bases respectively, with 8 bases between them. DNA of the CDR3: TGTGCCAGCAGTCGAAAGGCCACTGAAGCTTTCTTT. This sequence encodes CASSRKATEAFF.

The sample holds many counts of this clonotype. The CDR3 sequence is CASSLEIGVNGHAGELFF. The CDR3 DNA reads as TGTGCCAGCAGCTTAGAGATAGGAGTTAACGGACACGCCGGGGAGCTGTTTTTT. This rearrangement joins TRBV7-9 to TRBJ2-2, with D possibly matching TRBD1 (5 bases). Trimming stripped 1 base from V and 6 bases from J, with 21 bases between. The CDR3 is 18 amino acids. Per the germline V gene, CDR1 is SEHNR and CDR2 is FQNEAQ (reference sequence).

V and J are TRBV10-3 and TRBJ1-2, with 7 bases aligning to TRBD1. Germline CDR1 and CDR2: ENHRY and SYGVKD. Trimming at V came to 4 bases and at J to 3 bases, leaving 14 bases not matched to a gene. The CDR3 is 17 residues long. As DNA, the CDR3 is TGTGCCATCAGTGCGGAGGGGGCAGACCCTTTAGACTATGGCTACACCTTC. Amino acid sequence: CAISAEGADPLDYGYTF.